This record concerns one TCR beta chain sequence. There are 16 residues in the CDR3. Germline CDR1 reads MNHGY; CDR2 reads SAAAGT. V dropped 1 base and J dropped 7; count of bases not matched to a gene: 8. How the authors handled the data: Reference gene primers were amplified, and this amplification served to estimate nucleated cell counts. The repertoire was sequenced with immunoSEQ multiplex PCR; TCRdb's copy has only in-frame clones and lacks some. V, J and clone size are those of that table, while D and trimming were read from the DNA. The table lists approximately 61,000 clones, over 65% of them singletons. This sample is drawn from a study of blood T cell repertoires in COVID-19. Looking at the study overall: From T cells, B-cell-depleted T cells, or PBMCs came the material, which was cDNA or gDNA.

The V call is TRBV6-8, the J call TRBJ2-2, with 8 bases aligning to TRBD1. This clonotype was obtained from a man at least 80 years old with active or convalescent COVID-19. Sequenced: peripheral blood. This chain's CDR3 is CASSYWTGYRIGELFF. For the CDR3, the DNA is TGTGCCAGCAGTTACTGGACAGGGTATCGGATCGGGGAGCTGTTTTTT.